The following is a T cell receptor (beta chain) sequence with its context. What it binds is unknown. Germline is not matched at one junction end, which may reflect a read error. The 5'RACE method, run with constant-segment primers, produced TCR alpha and TCR beta cDNA libraries (carrying sample barcodes and UMIs). Using its own MiXCR run on the 5' RACE reads, TCRdb lists one record per CDR3 protein. The table has under 300,000 distinct CDR3 sequences, 15% to 20% seen once. The CDR3 has 12 residues. Germline assignment: CDR1 LNHDA and CDR2 SQIVND (reference sequence). The data were taken from a study of T-cell memory formation after mild COVID-19. Findings of the study overall: Shrinking CD4+ clones resided mostly in CM and EM, and CD8+ ones in EMRA. Some responding clones appeared in pre-infection memory, suggesting cross-reactive memory joined.

The chain couples TRBV19 to TRBJ2-1; 7 bases match TRBD2. The sequencing sample was made of PBMCs or a T cell subset sorted from them (not recorded which). The source of this sequence is a man aged 18-30 years who had mild COVID-19 (a few samples of this study predate the infection). Cell type and time point are not known. The CDR3 DNA reads TGTGCCAGTAGCGCCGAGGAGCGGGGCCCAATCTTC. Translating gives CASSAEERGPIF.